A selection of T cell receptor beta chains follows, all from one sample in a study of blood T cell repertoires in COVID-19. Assay: immunoSEQ multiplex PCR; the TCRdb copy retains only in-frame clones and omits some. The sample shows about 310,000 clones, over 80% of them seen only once. Specimen: PBMCs or T cells enriched from blood (not recorded which). Receptors originate from a woman aged 18-30 years who had recovered from COVID-19. Both conserved end residues are part of each CDR3. A D gene is named only where the DNA matches it firmly. Where a row states a size, it is once, few, many or the class of an expanded clone; other rows omit it.

NA	TRBV10-3	TRBD1	TRBJ2-7	16	CAIRFSEGGPAYEQYF	TGTGCCATCAGATTTAGCGAAGGGGGCCCAGCTTACGAGCAGTACTTC
NA	TRBV19	TRBD2	TRBJ2-1	15	CASSVLAVSYNEQFF	TGTGCCAGTAGTGTACTAGCGGTGTCCTACAATGAGCAGTTCTTC
NA	TRBV18	TRBD1	TRBJ1-6	15	CASSPGQGARSPLHF	TGTGCCAGCTCACCGGGACAGGGGGCTCGGTCACCCCTCCACTTT
NA	TRBV15	NA	TRBJ2-2	18	CATSSTPPRSFNTGELFF	TGTGCCACCAGCAGCACTCCACCCCGTAGCTTTAACACCGGGGAGCTGTTTTTT
NA	TRBV4-2	TRBD2	TRBJ2-7	15	CASSPGTSGRYEQYF	TGTGCCAGCAGCCCGGGGACTAGCGGGAGGTACGAGCAGTACTTC
NA	TRBV19	NA	TRBJ1-4	14	CASRTDSTNEKLFF	TGTGCCAGTAGGACTGACAGCACTAATGAAAAACTGTTTTTT
NA	TRBV19	NA	TRBJ2-1	15	CASKNRLEAYNEQFF	TGTGCCAGTAAGAACCGGCTAGAGGCCTACAATGAGCAGTTCTTC
NA	TRBV5-4	TRBD1	TRBJ2-5	16	CASSFRTGVVSETQYF	TGTGCCAGCAGCTTTAGGACAGGGGTGGTTTCGGAGACCCAGTACTTC
NA	TRBV29-1	NA	TRBJ2-7	13	CSVDVRGGYEQYF	TGCAGCGTTGACGTCAGGGGAGGGTACGAGCAGTACTTC
NA	TRBV5-1	NA	TRBJ2-3	16	CASHGLTAGISDTQYF	TGCGCCAGCCATGGTCTGACAGCGGGTATTTCAGATACGCAGTATTTT
NA	TRBV19	NA	TRBJ2-7	14	CASRKSPAQYEQYF	TGTGCCAGTAGGAAAAGCCCCGCACAGTACGAGCAGTACTTC
once	TRBV6-2/TRBV6-3	NA	TRBJ1-6	13	CASSSGGNLALHF	TGTGCCAGCAGTTCCGGGGGAAACTTGGCCCTCCACTTT
NA	TRBV4-1	TRBD2	TRBJ2-3	17	CASSQGFTSGSTDTQYF	TGCGCCAGCAGCCAAGGTTTCACTAGCGGTAGCACAGATACGCAGTATTTT
NA	TRBV7-2	TRBD2	TRBJ2-5	14	CASSGGGAKETQYF	TGTGCCAGCAGCGGCGGGGGGGCCAAGGAGACCCAGTACTTC
NA	TRBV6-5	TRBD1	TRBJ1-2	15	CASPLWTGLNYGYTF	TGTGCCAGCCCACTGTGGACAGGGCTGAACTATGGCTACACCTTC
NA	TRBV3-1/TRBV3-2	NA	TRBJ2-7	13	CASSQRGTYEQYF	TGTGCCAGCAGCCAAAGGGGAACCTACGAGCAGTACTTC
NA	TRBV29-1	NA	TRBJ2-5	13	CSVGPTRGETQYF	TGCAGCGTTGGACCGACCCGCGGAGAGACCCAGTACTTC
NA	TRBV12-3/TRBV12-4	TRBD1	TRBJ2-5	12	CASSLNRGPQYF	TGTGCCAGCAGCCTAAACAGGGGTCCCCAGTACTTC
NA	TRBV2	TRBD2	TRBJ2-1	15	CASSGGLAGYNEQFF	TGTGCCAGCAGTGGGGGACTAGCGGGATACAATGAGCAGTTCTTC
NA	TRBV30	NA	TRBJ1-4	16	CAWRRGREGFGEKLFF	TGTGCCTGGCGGCGGGGCAGGGAGGGTTTCGGTGAAAAACTGTTTTTT
NA	TRBV18	NA	TRBJ1-5	14	CASSPPQGGQPQHF	TGTGCCAGCTCACCACCCCAGGGTGGTCAGCCCCAGCATTTT
NA	TRBV10-3	TRBD1	TRBJ1-3	15	CAISEFGTAGNTIYF	TGTGCCATCAGTGAGTTCGGGACAGCTGGAAACACCATATATTTT
once	TRBV2	NA	TRBJ1-4	15	CASSDWDIANEKLFF	TGTGCCAGCAGTGACTGGGACATTGCTAATGAAAAACTGTTTTTT
NA	TRBV28	NA	TRBJ2-1	12	CASSLVTGEQFF	TGTGCCAGCAGTTTAGTAACCGGTGAGCAGTTCTTC
NA	TRBV12-2	NA	TRBJ2-5	16	CASRLRLAGAQETQYF	TGTGCAAGTCGCTTAAGACTAGCGGGGGCACAAGAGACCCAGTACTTC
once	TRBV12-3/TRBV12-4	NA	TRBJ1-2	12	CASSFNKYGYTF	TGTGCCAGCAGTTTTAACAAGTATGGCTACACCTTC
NA	TRBV28	NA	TRBJ1-3	14	CASVPWELGNTIYF	TGTGCCAGCGTCCCCTGGGAGTTGGGAAACACCATATATTTT
few	TRBV19	NA	TRBJ1-1	14	CASSTGHLNTEAFF	TGTGCCAGTAGTACGGGACATCTGAACACTGAAGCTTTCTTT
few	TRBV7-9	NA	TRBJ2-1	16	CASSLVSGSENNEQFF	TGTGCCAGCAGCTTAGTATCAGGGTCGGAAAACAATGAGCAGTTCTTC
NA	TRBV19	NA	TRBJ1-5	15	CASSIASYSNQPQHF	TGTGCCAGTAGTATTGCCAGTTATAGCAATCAGCCCCAGCATTTT
NA	TRBV9	NA	TRBJ1-1	13	CASSRDFNTEAFF	TGTGCCAGCAGCCGCGATTTTAACACTGAAGCTTTCTTT
NA	TRBV30	NA	TRBJ1-2	11	CACRRRDGYTF	TGTGCCTGCAGGAGGAGGGATGGCTACACCTTC
many	TRBV7-9	TRBD2	TRBJ2-7	14	CASRGLNRSYEQYF	TGTGCCAGCAGGGGACTAAATAGATCCTACGAGCAGTACTTC
NA	TRBV5-1	TRBD2	TRBJ2-1	15	CASSLDGLETNEQFF	TGCGCCAGCAGCTTGGACGGACTAGAAACCAATGAGCAGTTCTTC
NA	TRBV6-1	NA	TRBJ1-2	15	CASSEEDGVGYGYTF	TGTGCCAGCAGTGAAGAAGACGGAGTGGGCTATGGCTACACCTTC
NA	TRBV27	NA	TRBJ2-2	14	CASSLNIGSGELFF	TGTGCCAGCAGTTTAAATATCGGTTCCGGGGAGCTGTTTTTT
NA	TRBV5-6	TRBD1	TRBJ2-1	15	CASSHGTGGGDEQFF	TGTGCCAGCAGCCATGGCACAGGGGGAGGTGATGAGCAGTTCTTC
NA	TRBV6-5	TRBD2	TRBJ2-1	15	CASSYSGTSHNEQFF	TGTGCCAGCAGTTACTCAGGGACTAGCCACAATGAGCAGTTCTTC
NA	TRBV11-2	NA	TRBJ1-2	12	CASSSTTYGYTF	TGTGCCAGCAGCAGCACGACATATGGCTACACCTTC
NA	TRBV5-1	TRBD1	TRBJ1-1	17	CASSLDPVQGGSTEAFF	TGCGCCAGCAGCTTGGACCCCGTTCAGGGGGGCTCCACTGAAGCTTTCTTT
few	TRBV7-2	NA	TRBJ1-5	17	CASSLGAPIQGNQPQHF	TGTGCCAGCAGCTTAGGGGCACCGATACAGGGAAATCAGCCCCAGCATTTT
NA	TRBV6-6	NA	TRBJ2-1	12	CASSYLKREQFF	TGTGCCAGCAGTTACTTAAAGCGGGAGCAGTTCTTC
NA	TRBV28	TRBD1	TRBJ1-5	18	CASFRGRQGALLGQPQHF	TGTGCCAGCTTTAGAGGGAGACAGGGGGCGTTGCTCGGTCAGCCCCAGCATTTT